The 4 T cell receptor beta chains below were found in one sample sequenced in a study of control samples from healthy donors and cancer patients. Libraries were prepared by immunoSEQ multiplex PCR; TCRdb keeps only in-frame clonotypes and omits some of them. The repertoire has some 140,000 clones, nearly 90% of them found once; the top ten carry more than 6.5%. Sequencing input: PBMCs. The source of these receptors is a man in his forties or fifties with head and neck cancer.

This chain joins TRBV5-1 and TRBJ1-2; possibly TRBD1 for D (5 bases). Between the trimmed V and J ends, which lost 1 base and 2 bases, there was a span of 9 bases. The CDR3 has 14 amino acids. The germline V gene encodes CDR1 SGHRS and CDR2 YFSETQ. CDR3 loop: CASSLSPGNYGYTF. Written as DNA, the CDR3 is TGCGCCAGCAGCTTGAGTCCAGGGAACTATGGCTACACCTTC.

The rearrangement joins TRBV3-1 (or the pseudogene TRBV3-2) to TRBJ2-7; D might be TRBD1 (6 bases). Germline assignment: CDR1 LGHDT and CDR2 YNNKEL (reference sequence). Trimming stripped 0 bases from V and 5 bases from J, with 8 bases between. The CDR3 is 13 amino acids. The CDR3 is CASSQDRGNEQYF. CDR3 nucleotide sequence: TGTGCCAGCAGCCAAGACAGGGGAAACGAGCAGTACTTC.

The chain uses TRBV25-1 and TRBJ2-3; maybe TRBD2 (5 bases). Trimming removed 7 bases from V and 7 bases from J, with 21 bases in between. Looked up from germline, CDR1 is MGHDK and CDR2 is SYGVNS. This CDR3 is built from 15 residues. The CDR3 sequence: CASIPPGIDSNTQYF. The CDR3 DNA sequence: TGTGCCAGCATTCCGCCGGGGATTGATTCGAATACGCAGTATTTT.

Written as DNA, the CDR3 is TGTGCCAGTAGTTTAACGGACGCCTACGAGCAGTACTTC. Amino acids: CASSLTDAYEQYF. The chain combines TRBV19 with TRBJ2-7; the D is unclear. Germline CDR1 is LNHDA and CDR2 is SQIVND (reference sequence). This CDR3 spans 13 amino acids. Trimming left V 5 bases short and J 2 bases short, with 10 bases between.